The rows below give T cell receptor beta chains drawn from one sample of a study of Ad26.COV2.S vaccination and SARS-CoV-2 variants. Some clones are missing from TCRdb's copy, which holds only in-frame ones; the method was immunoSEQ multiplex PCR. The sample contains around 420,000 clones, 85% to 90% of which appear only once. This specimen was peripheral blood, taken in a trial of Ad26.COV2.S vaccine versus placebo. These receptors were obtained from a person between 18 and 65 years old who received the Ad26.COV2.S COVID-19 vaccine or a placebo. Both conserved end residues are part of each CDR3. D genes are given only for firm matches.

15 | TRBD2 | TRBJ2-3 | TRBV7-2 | CASSLWTSGVDTQYF
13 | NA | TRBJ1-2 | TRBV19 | CASSISLKYGYTF
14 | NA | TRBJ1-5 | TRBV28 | CASRLRGSNQPQHF
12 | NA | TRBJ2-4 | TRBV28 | CASSQGIGIQYF
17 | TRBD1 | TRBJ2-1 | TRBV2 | CASSEGTGRGNYNEQFF
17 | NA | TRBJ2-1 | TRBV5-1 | CASSLATGRVSYNEQFF
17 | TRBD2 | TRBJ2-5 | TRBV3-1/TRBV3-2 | CARSPGLAGGDGETQYF
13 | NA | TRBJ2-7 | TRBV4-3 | CASSQADGSGQYF
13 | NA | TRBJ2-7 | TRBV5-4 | CATKIDSSYEQYF
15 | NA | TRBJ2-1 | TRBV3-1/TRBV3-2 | CASSRPVGYYNEQFF
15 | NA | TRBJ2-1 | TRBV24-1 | CATSDLNRVPYEQFF
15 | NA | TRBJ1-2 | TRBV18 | CASSPVGGKLYGYTF
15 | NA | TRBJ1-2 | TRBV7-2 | CASSFSRDLNYGYTF
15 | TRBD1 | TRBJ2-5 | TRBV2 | CASAPARGQWETQYF
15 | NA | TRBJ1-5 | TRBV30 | CAWSGGRDGNQPQHF
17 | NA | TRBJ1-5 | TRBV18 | CASSLSGGGASNQPQHF
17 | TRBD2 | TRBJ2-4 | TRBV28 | CASRRLASGVTKNIQYF
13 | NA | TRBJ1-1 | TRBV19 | CASSIIGTGGAFF
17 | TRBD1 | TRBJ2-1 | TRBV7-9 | CASSPSPGTGLFNEQFF
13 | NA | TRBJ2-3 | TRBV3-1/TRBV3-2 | CASSLRGPDTQYF
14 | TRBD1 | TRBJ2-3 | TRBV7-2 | CASLPTGGADTQYF
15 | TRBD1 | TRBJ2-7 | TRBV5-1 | CASSFQGQASYEQYF
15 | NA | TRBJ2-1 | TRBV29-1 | CSVEVLGGVNNEQFF
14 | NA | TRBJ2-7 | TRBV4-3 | CASSQENFLGEQYF
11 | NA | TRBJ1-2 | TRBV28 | CATLRDYGYTF
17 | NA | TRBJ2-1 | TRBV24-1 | CATSDRQTRSSYNEQFF
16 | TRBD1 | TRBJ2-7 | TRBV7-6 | CASSIRTGQASYEQYF
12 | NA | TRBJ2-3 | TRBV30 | CAWSLNTDTQYF
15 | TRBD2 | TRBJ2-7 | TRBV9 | CASNPGLAGHYEQYF
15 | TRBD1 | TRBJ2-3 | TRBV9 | CASSAGTGETDTQYF
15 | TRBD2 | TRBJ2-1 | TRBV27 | CASSWRTSGDAEQFF
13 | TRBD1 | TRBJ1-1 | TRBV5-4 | CASSLTGETEAFF
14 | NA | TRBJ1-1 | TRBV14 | CASSQGRGPTEAFF
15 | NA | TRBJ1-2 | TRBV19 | CASKLMTGTVGGYTF
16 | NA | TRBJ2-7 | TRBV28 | CASSLFSGTGWNEQYF
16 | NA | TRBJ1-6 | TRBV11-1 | CASSTYPSSYNSPLHF
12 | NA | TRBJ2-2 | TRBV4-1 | CASSKAGRELFF
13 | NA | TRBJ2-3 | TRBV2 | CAGEPNFTDTQYF
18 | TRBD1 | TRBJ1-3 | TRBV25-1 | CASSPGQGGYYSGNTIYF
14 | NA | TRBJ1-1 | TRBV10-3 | CAISESTGNTEAFF
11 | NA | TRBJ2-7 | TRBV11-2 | CASSFRYEQYF
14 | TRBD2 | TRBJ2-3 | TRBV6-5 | CASIAGDTTDTQYF
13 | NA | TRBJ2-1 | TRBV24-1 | CATSDPPINEQFF
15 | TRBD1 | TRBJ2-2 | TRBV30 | CAWSKTGTGAGELFF
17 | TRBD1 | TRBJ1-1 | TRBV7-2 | CASSFRRTGGRYTEAFF
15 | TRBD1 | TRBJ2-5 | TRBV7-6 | CASTTTGGEWETQYF